A selection of T cell receptor beta chains follows, all from one sample in a study of cytomegalovirus exposure and HLA in healthy donors. Sequencing used immunoSEQ multiplex PCR; TCRdb keeps in-frame clones, though not all of them. The repertoire consists of around 94,000 clones, with 81% occurring once and the leading ten covering about a tenth. The sample comprised PBMCs. Receptors originate from a human donor in good health. The CDR3 runs from the conserved cysteine through the conserved F or W. The order of the fields is clone size, J gene, V gene, D gene, CDR3 protein, CDR3 DNA. D genes are given only for firm matches. Only some rows state a clone size, as once, few, many or a class for expanded clones.

clone_size: once; j_call: TRBJ1-1; v_call: TRBV7-8; d_call: TRBD1; cdr3_aa: CASSLLRQGRRHTEAFF; cdr3_nt: TGTGCCAGCAGCCTACTGAGACAGGGGCGACGGCACACTGAAGCTTTCTTT
clone_size: NA; j_call: TRBJ1-6; v_call: TRBV9; d_call: NA; cdr3_aa: CASSSRTDLGSPLHF; cdr3_nt: TGTGCCAGCAGCTCCCGGACAGACCTGGGTTCACCCCTCCACTTT
clone_size: NA; j_call: TRBJ1-2; v_call: TRBV27; d_call: TRBD1; cdr3_aa: CASRPTGGFYGYTF; cdr3_nt: TGTGCCAGCAGACCGACAGGGGGCTTCTATGGCTACACCTTC
clone_size: NA; j_call: TRBJ1-1; v_call: TRBV5-8; d_call: NA; cdr3_aa: CASSLEGVGNTEAFF; cdr3_nt: TGTGCCAGCAGCTTGGAAGGGGTCGGGAACACTGAAGCTTTCTTT
clone_size: NA; j_call: TRBJ1-2; v_call: TRBV7-2; d_call: TRBD1; cdr3_aa: CASTLKDRANYGYTF; cdr3_nt: TGTGCCAGCACCTTAAAAGACAGGGCTAACTATGGCTACACCTTC
clone_size: NA; j_call: TRBJ2-4; v_call: TRBV29-1; d_call: TRBD1; cdr3_aa: CSVSGGAAKNIQYF; cdr3_nt: TGCAGCGTCTCAGGGGGCGCGGCCAAAAACATTCAGTACTTC
clone_size: NA; j_call: TRBJ2-2; v_call: TRBV7-2; d_call: TRBD2; cdr3_aa: CASSLGLASGHTGELFF; cdr3_nt: TGTGCCAGCAGCTTAGGTTTGGCTAGCGGGCACACCGGGGAGCTGTTTTTT
clone_size: NA; j_call: TRBJ2-3; v_call: TRBV9; d_call: NA; cdr3_aa: CASSASPGSSTDTQYF; cdr3_nt: TGTGCCAGCAGCGCATCGCCGGGGTCAAGCACAGATACGCAGTATTTT
clone_size: NA; j_call: TRBJ1-2; v_call: TRBV6-6; d_call: TRBD1; cdr3_aa: CASSYSQGEEYF; cdr3_nt: TGTGCCAGCAGTTACTCCCAGGGGGAGGAGTACTTC
clone_size: NA; j_call: TRBJ2-7; v_call: TRBV7-2; d_call: NA; cdr3_aa: CASSPGTLHEQYF; cdr3_nt: TGTGCCAGCAGCCCGGGGACTTTGCACGAGCAGTACTTC
clone_size: once; j_call: TRBJ1-1; v_call: TRBV2; d_call: TRBD1; cdr3_aa: CASREDRGGTEAFF; cdr3_nt: TGTGCCAGCAGGGAAGACAGGGGCGGCACTGAAGCTTTCTTT
clone_size: NA; j_call: TRBJ1-2; v_call: TRBV27; d_call: NA; cdr3_aa: CASSLSGFAYGYTF; cdr3_nt: TGTGCCAGCAGTTTGAGCGGGTTTGCCTATGGCTACACCTTC
clone_size: NA; j_call: TRBJ1-1; v_call: TRBV7-2; d_call: NA; cdr3_aa: CASSLLQGRAFF; cdr3_nt: TGTGCCAGCAGCTTATTGCAGGGAAGGGCTTTCTTT
clone_size: NA; j_call: TRBJ2-7; v_call: TRBV4-2; d_call: NA; cdr3_aa: CASSHGGSTYEQYF; cdr3_nt: TGTGCCAGCAGCCATGGGGGGTCCACCTACGAGCAGTACTTC
clone_size: NA; j_call: TRBJ2-7; v_call: TRBV5-1; d_call: NA; cdr3_aa: CASSPGGLTGYEQYF; cdr3_nt: TGCGCCAGCAGCCCCGGGGGACTGACGGGTTACGAGCAGTACTTC
clone_size: NA; j_call: TRBJ1-2; v_call: TRBV6-6; d_call: NA; cdr3_aa: CASSYPSEGLTYGYTF; cdr3_nt: TGTGCCAGCAGTTACCCGAGTGAGGGACTCACTTATGGCTACACCTTC
clone_size: NA; j_call: TRBJ1-1; v_call: TRBV27; d_call: TRBD1; cdr3_aa: CASSITGATEAFF; cdr3_nt: TGTGCCAGCAGCATCACAGGGGCCACTGAAGCTTTCTTT
clone_size: NA; j_call: TRBJ2-7; v_call: TRBV19; d_call: TRBD2; cdr3_aa: CASSGRSYEQYF; cdr3_nt: TGTGCCAGTAGCGGGAGGTCCTACGAGCAGTACTTC
clone_size: NA; j_call: TRBJ2-1; v_call: TRBV30; d_call: NA; cdr3_aa: CASHYGSYNEQFF; cdr3_nt: TGTGCCTCCCACTATGGCTCCTACAATGAGCAGTTCTTC
clone_size: NA; j_call: TRBJ2-2; v_call: TRBV5-1; d_call: NA; cdr3_aa: CASSLIGGNTGELFF; cdr3_nt: TGCGCCAGCAGCTTGATCGGCGGGAACACCGGGGAGCTGTTTTTT
clone_size: few; j_call: TRBJ1-3; v_call: TRBV6-1; d_call: TRBD1; cdr3_aa: CASSATGGTGNTIYF; cdr3_nt: TGTGCCAGCAGTGCCACAGGGGGCACTGGAAACACCATATATTTT
clone_size: NA; j_call: TRBJ2-2; v_call: TRBV6-5; d_call: NA; cdr3_aa: CASSRTNTGELFF; cdr3_nt: TGTGCCAGCAGCCGGACAAACACCGGGGAGCTGTTTTTT
clone_size: NA; j_call: TRBJ1-1; v_call: TRBV29-1; d_call: TRBD1; cdr3_aa: CSVRTGNTEAFF; cdr3_nt: TGCAGCGTTCGGACAGGCAACACTGAAGCTTTCTTT
clone_size: once; j_call: TRBJ2-3; v_call: TRBV5-4; d_call: TRBD1; cdr3_aa: CASRSGTDTDTQYF; cdr3_nt: TGTGCCAGCAGGTCCGGGACAGACACAGATACGCAGTATTTT
clone_size: NA; j_call: TRBJ1-1; v_call: TRBV6-5; d_call: TRBD1; cdr3_aa: CASSSRDREVATEAFF; cdr3_nt: TGTGCCAGCAGTTCCCGGGACAGGGAAGTGGCCACTGAAGCTTTCTTT
clone_size: NA; j_call: TRBJ1-4; v_call: TRBV6-5; d_call: TRBD1; cdr3_aa: CASSSESDRELEKLFF; cdr3_nt: TGTGCCAGCAGTTCAGAGTCAGACAGGGAGCTTGAAAAACTGTTTTTT
clone_size: NA; j_call: TRBJ2-3; v_call: TRBV9; d_call: NA; cdr3_aa: CASSESPRGTDTQYF; cdr3_nt: TGTGCCAGCAGCGAGTCCCCCCGAGGCACAGATACGCAGTATTTT
clone_size: NA; j_call: TRBJ2-1; v_call: TRBV7-3; d_call: NA; cdr3_aa: CASSLTLTGTANEQFF; cdr3_nt: TGTGCCAGCAGCTTAACGTTAACGGGGACTGCCAATGAGCAGTTCTTC
clone_size: NA; j_call: TRBJ2-1; v_call: TRBV29-1; d_call: NA; cdr3_aa: CSAGLGAATYNEQFF; cdr3_nt: TGCAGCGCGGGCCTGGGGGCCGCTACCTACAATGAGCAGTTCTTC
clone_size: NA; j_call: TRBJ2-7; v_call: TRBV27; d_call: NA; cdr3_aa: CASSPSSYEQYF; cdr3_nt: TGTGCCAGCAGCCCGAGCTCCTACGAGCAGTACTTC
clone_size: NA; j_call: TRBJ2-3; v_call: TRBV6-1; d_call: NA; cdr3_aa: CASSEIGADTDTQYF; cdr3_nt: TGTGCCAGCAGTGAAATTGGAGCGGACACAGATACGCAGTATTTT
clone_size: NA; j_call: TRBJ1-4; v_call: TRBV5-1; d_call: TRBD1; cdr3_aa: CASSLDRPTNEKLFF; cdr3_nt: TGCGCCAGCAGCCTGGACAGGCCTACTAATGAAAAACTGTTTTTT
clone_size: once; j_call: TRBJ2-5; v_call: TRBV9; d_call: NA; cdr3_aa: CASTPGVEETQYF; cdr3_nt: TGTGCCAGCACACCCGGGGTGGAGGAGACCCAGTACTTC